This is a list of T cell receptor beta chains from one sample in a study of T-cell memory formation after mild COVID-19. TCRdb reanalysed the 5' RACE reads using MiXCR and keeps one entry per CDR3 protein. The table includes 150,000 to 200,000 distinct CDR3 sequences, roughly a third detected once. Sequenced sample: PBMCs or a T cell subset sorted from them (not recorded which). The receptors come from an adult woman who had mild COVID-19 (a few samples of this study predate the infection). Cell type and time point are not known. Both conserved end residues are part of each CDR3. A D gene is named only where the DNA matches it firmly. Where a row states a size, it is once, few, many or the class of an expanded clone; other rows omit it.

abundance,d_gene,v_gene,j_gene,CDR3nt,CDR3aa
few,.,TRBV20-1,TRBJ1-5,TGCAGTGCTAGACGGCAGGGGACGGGCAATCAGCCCCAGCATTTT,CSARRQGTGNQPQHF
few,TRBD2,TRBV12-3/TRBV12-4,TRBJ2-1,TGTGCCAGCAGTCAAGCGGGACTAGCGGGAGCAGTCGAGCAGTTCTTC,CASSQAGLAGAVEQFF
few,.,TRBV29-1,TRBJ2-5,TGCAGCGTTGAAGGAGGCTCGGGGGAGACCCAGTACTTC,CSVEGGSGETQYF
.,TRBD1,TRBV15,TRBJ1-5,TGTGCCACCAGCAGTCTACAGGGGAATCAGCCCCAGCATTTT,CATSSLQGNQPQHF
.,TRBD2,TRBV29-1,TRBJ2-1,TGCAGCGGCCTAGCGGGAGGGTATGAGCAGTTCTTC,CSGLAGGYEQFF
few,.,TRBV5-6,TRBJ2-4,TGTGCCAGCAGCTTGGGGCTATCCCAAGTAGCCAAAAACATTCAGTACTTC,CASSLGLSQVAKNIQYF
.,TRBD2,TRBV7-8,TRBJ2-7,TGTGCCAGCAGACCGGGGACTAGCGGGAGTTACGAGCAGTACTTC,CASRPGTSGSYEQYF
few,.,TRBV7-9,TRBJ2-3,TGTGCCAGCAGTCCCCTCGGTGGCGGGGGCACAGATACGCAGTATTTT,CASSPLGGGGTDTQYF
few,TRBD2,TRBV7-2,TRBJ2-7,TGTGCCAGCAGCTTAGGGCGGGGACTAGCGGGAGCCCCCCTAGGCGAGCAGTACTTC,CASSLGRGLAGAPLGEQYF
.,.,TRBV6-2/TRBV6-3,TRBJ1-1,TGTGCCAGCAGTTACCCAACGACTGAAGCTTTCTTT,CASSYPTTEAFF
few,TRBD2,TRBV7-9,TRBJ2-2,TGTGCCAGCAGCTCCAGGACTAGCGGGGAGAACACCGGGGAGCTGTTTTTT,CASSSRTSGENTGELFF
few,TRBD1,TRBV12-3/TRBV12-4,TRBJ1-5,TGTGCCAGCAGGCCAGGGGGTAATAGCAATCAGCCCCAGCATTTT,CASRPGGNSNQPQHF
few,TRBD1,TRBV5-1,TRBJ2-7,TGCGCCAGCAGCTTTACAGGGGGAGCCTACGAGCAGTACTTC,CASSFTGGAYEQYF
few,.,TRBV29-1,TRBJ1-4,TGCAGCGTAGGGCCAGGGCGGGAAAAACTGTTTTTT,CSVGPGREKLFF
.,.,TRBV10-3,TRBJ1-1,TGTGCCATCACCCCTAAGAGGTTGACCCGGGGTACTGAAGCTTTCTTT,CAITPKRLTRGTEAFF
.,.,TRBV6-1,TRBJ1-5,TGTGCCAGCAGTGAAGAGGTATTTCAGCCCCAGCATTTT,CASSEEVFQPQHF
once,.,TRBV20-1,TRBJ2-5,TGCAGTGCTAGAGAACTAGCCCAAGAGACCCAGTACTTC,CSARELAQETQYF
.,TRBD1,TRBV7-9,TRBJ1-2,TGTGCCAGCAGCCTGCGAGGGACAGGAACATCTAACTATGGCTACACCTTC,CASSLRGTGTSNYGYTF
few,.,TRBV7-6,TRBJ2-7,TGTGCCAGCAGCTCCTACACGGGCGAGCAGTACTTC,CASSSYTGEQYF
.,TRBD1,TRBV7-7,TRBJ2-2,TGTGCCAGCAGCTTAGCAGTAGGGACAGGTGTCGGGGAGCTGTTTTTT,CASSLAVGTGVGELFF
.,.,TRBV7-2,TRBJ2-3,TGTGCCAGCAGCTTAGGTCGGGGGGATACGCAGTATTTT,CASSLGRGDTQYF
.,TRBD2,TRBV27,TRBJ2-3,TGTGCCAGCAGCTGGGCGGGGGGTTCGGATACGCAGTATTTT,CASSWAGGSDTQYF